This TCR beta chain was retrieved from a study of T cell repertoires in cytomegalovirus infection (dated by TCRdb to between 2018 and 2020). As for the study more broadly: Recently identified HLA-C-restricted CMV epitopes, whose presentation resists viral immunomodulation, were targeted by peptide stimulations together with well-studied HLA-B-restricted epitopes. The HLA type of each donor mattered for the analysis, because public TCR beta signatures pointed to carriage of CMV infection along with the matching HLA type.

V is pared back by 2 bases and J by 2 bases, with 20 bases lying between the germline termini. According to the germline V gene, CDR1 reads SGHAT and CDR2 reads FQNNGV. Reading from cysteine to phenylalanine, the CDR3 counts 18 amino acids. Here the CDR3 DNA is all that survives: 54 bases in frame from base 1. This sample's treatment or condition label indicates: in vitro stimulation with specific CMV peptide epitopes to enrich CMV-specific T cells. Sequencing was performed on an Illumina HiSeq 1500. The raw public reads went through TCRdb reprocessing: fastp at Q25, MiXCR clone calling, in-frame beta chains kept. Rows are unified per CDR3 protein, each entry keeping the most common DNA and genes. This sample has around 300,000 distinct CDR3 sequences in its table, and approximately 22% of those were observed once. The ten largest clones represent approximately 20% of the sample. On the study overall, not on this receptor specifically: The ex vivo response was dominated by HLA-C-restricted CMV-specific TCR beta clonotypes, which also provided the single most frequent clonotype in two of eight donors. Cumulative frequency of public TCR beta family members discriminated carriers of CMV infection plus the relevant HLA type in this cohort and an independent approximately 350-donor cohort.

A note on this clonotype: It lacks a known antigen. Base qualities are not recorded, but no much larger clone differs from it by a single base.

The sequence joins TRBV11-2 to TRBJ2-3; TRBD1 is a weak D gene call, 6 bases matching. This sample comprised cultured PBMCs, obtained from culture after CMV antigen stimulation. The receptor was derived from a human donor in good health (CMV status not recorded). Some clones in this sample may be carry-over from other donors' samples. The CDR3 protein is CASSLKSWPTGYTDTQYF. In nucleotides, the sequence is TGTGCCAGCAGCTTAAAGAGCTGGCCAACAGGGTACACAGATACGCAGTATTTT.